This entry lists 25 T cell receptor beta chains sequenced from one sample in a study of T cell repertoires in cytomegalovirus infection. For these receptors, no antigen is known. TCRdb re-called the reads through MiXCR, storing one row per CDR3 protein. The repertoire consists of more than 250,000 distinct CDR3 sequences, with just under 25% occurring once and the leading ten covering 13%. The specimen was cultured PBMCs, collected from culture after CMV antigen stimulation. The source is a human donor in good health (CMV status not recorded). Some clones in this sample may be carry-over from other donors' samples.

There are many counts of this clonotype. The J gene is TRBJ1-1, the V gene TRBV7-2, with a tentative D call TRBD1 (6 bases). The V gene lost 1 base and the J gene lost 1 base, with 16 bases spanning the gap. Germline CDR1 and CDR2: SGHTA and FQGNSA. This CDR3 is built from 17 residues. The CDR3 protein is CASSLEPGVISNTEAFF. The CDR3 DNA follows: TGTGCCAGCAGCTTAGAACCAGGGGTCATTTCGAACACTGAAGCTTTCTTT.

The chain links TRBV4-1 to TRBJ2-1, with 7 bases that match TRBD2. Trimming took 3 bases from V and 3 from J; bases not matched to a gene: 14. The CDR3 sequence is 18 residues long. Germline V gene sequence: CDR1 MGHRA, CDR2 YSYEKL. CDR3 in amino acids: CASSHRLNAGADYNEQFF. The CDR3 coding sequence is TGCGCCAGCAGCCATAGACTAAACGCGGGAGCAGACTACAATGAGCAGTTCTTC.

This clonotype was counted at least ten times. The gene calls are TRBV9 and TRBJ2-3; D call uncertain. The CDR3 is made up of 16 amino acids. Germline CDR1 reads SGDLS; CDR2 reads YYNGEE. The V gene lost 0 bases and the J gene lost 0 bases, with 11 bases spanning the gap. The CDR3: CASSVGAASSTDTQYF. The CDR3 DNA follows: TGTGCCAGCAGCGTAGGTGCGGCCAGCAGCACAGATACGCAGTATTTT.

This clonotype has a handful of counts. This chain uses TRBV7-6 with TRBJ2-2, with TRBD2 matching over 9 bases. This CDR3 spans 15 amino acids. V lost 5 bases to trimming and J lost 6 bases; unmatched junction nucleotides: 7. Germline V gene data show CDR1 as SGHVS and CDR2 as FNYEAQ. The CDR3 is CASSLLSGGPGELFF. CDR3 DNA sequence: TGTGCCAGCAGCCTCCTCAGCGGGGGGCCCGGGGAGCTGTTTTTT.

This clonotype was recorded a few times. The J gene is TRBJ2-1, the V gene TRBV10-3, with 9 bases that match TRBD2. Trimming at V came to 3 bases and at J to 8 bases, leaving 8 bases not matched to a gene. The germline V gene has CDR1 ENHRY and CDR2 SYGVKD. The CDR3 totals 15 residues. CDR3 protein: CAISESSGSLHEQFF. As DNA, the CDR3 is TGTGCCATCAGTGAAAGTAGCGGGAGTCTCCATGAGCAGTTCTTC.

CDR3 amino acids: CASSLLAGGHNEQFF. For the CDR3, the DNA is TGCGCCAGCAGCTTACTAGCGGGAGGGCACAATGAGCAGTTCTTC. This chain connects TRBV5-1 to TRBJ2-1, with 13 bases identical to TRBD2. The CDR3 is 15 amino acids. Germline CDR1 is SGHRS and CDR2 is YFSETQ. The V and J ends lost 2 bases and 5 bases, in that order; junction bases with no gene match: 1. Based on the CDR3 plus reference TRBV5-1 and TRBJ2-1, the full variable domain is KAGVTQTPRYLIKTRGQQVTLSCSPISGHRSVSWYQQTPGQGLQFLFEYFSETQRNKGNFPGRFSGRQFSNSRSEMNVSTLELGDSALYLCASSLLAGGHNEQFFGPGTRLTVL.

The gene calls are TRBV24-1 and TRBJ2-2; 7 bases line up with TRBD1. The CDR3 extends over 15 amino acids. Germline lookup yields CDR1 KGHDR and CDR2 SFDVKD. V lost 9 bases and J lost 8; bases outside the gene matches: 14. The CDR3 spells CATARTGFGSGELFF. The CDR3 bases are TGTGCCACCGCCCGGACAGGTTTCGGCTCTGGGGAGCTGTTTTTT.

This chain links TRBV28 with TRBJ2-5; D may correspond to TRBD1 or TRBD2 (5 bases each). Germline values: CDR1 MDHEN, CDR2 SYDVKM. Trimming shortened V by 6 bases and J by 5 bases, and 16 bases separated the two germline ends. The CDR3 contains 14 residues. CDR3 protein: CASRSGAADETQYF. The CDR3 nucleotides are TGTGCCAGCAGGTCCGGGGCAGCGGACGAGACCCAGTACTTC. The variable domain in full, with the rest retrieved from reference TRBV28 and TRBJ2-5, is DVKVTQSSRYLVKRTGEKVFLECVQDMDHENMFWYRQDPGLGLRLIYFSYDVKMKEKGDIPEGYSVSREKKERFSLILESASTNQTSMYLCASRSGAADETQYFGPGTRLLVL.

This clonotype was picked up a small number of times. The chain carries TRBV12-3 or TRBV12-4 and TRBJ1-2, with D perhaps TRBD1 (5 bases). This CDR3 has 13 residues. V lost 3 bases, J lost 5 bases, and 10 bases lay in between. The CDR3 sequence: CASSLGDRYGYTF. As DNA, the CDR3 is TGTGCCAGCAGTTTGGGCGACAGATATGGCTACACCTTC.

V gene TRBV28 combines with J gene TRBJ1-1; 9 nucleotides align to TRBD1. The CDR3 covers 16 residues. Per the germline V gene, CDR1 is MDHEN and CDR2 is SYDVKM. The junction had 16 bases not matched to a gene; V was cut back by 4 bases and J by 10 bases. CDR3 sequence reads: CASSSRTGQGRTRAFF. DNA of the CDR3: TGTGCCAGCAGTTCTCGAACGGGACAGGGACGAACGAGAGCTTTCTTT.

The table lists this clonotype with a few counts. V and J are TRBV28 and TRBJ2-3; 13 bases are a match to TRBD2. Per germline, CDR1 MDHEN and CDR2 SYDVKM. The CDR3 runs 18 residues. With 5 bases clipped from V and 6 bases from J, the junction kept 14 bases outside the gene matches. The CDR3 is CASSLPWTSGSLGDTQYF. DNA for the CDR3: TGTGCCAGCAGTCTTCCATGGACTAGCGGGAGCCTAGGGGATACGCAGTATTTT.

This clonotype was observed a handful of times. This chain joins TRBV20-1 and TRBJ2-1; TRBD2 aligns across 7 bases. The germline V gene has CDR1 DFQATT and CDR2 SNEGSKA (reference sequence). Trimming cost V 5 bases and J 1 base; bases outside gene matches: 8. This CDR3 has 15 residues. CDR3 nucleotides: TGCAGTGCTTATAAGCGGGATGGGTCCTACAATGAGCAGTTCTTC. Translating gives CSAYKRDGSYNEQFF.

Only a few counts were recorded for this clonotype. The chain has TRBV27 and TRBJ1-5; D is ambiguous. This CDR3 region has 19 residues. The V end was cut by 1 base, the J end by 1 base, with 20 bases between. Germline CDR1 MNHEY, CDR2 SMNVEV (reference sequence). CDR3 bases: TGTGCCAGCAGTTTATACCCCCCACCCCCAGGTAGAAGCAATCAGCCCCAGCATTTT. This gives the protein CASSLYPPPPGRSNQPQHF.

The J gene is TRBJ2-7, the V gene TRBV29-1, with D possibly being TRBD1 (5 bases). The CDR3 is made up of 10 amino acids. Deletions cut 1 base from V and 11 bases from J, with 9 bases between. The germline V gene has CDR1 SQVTM and CDR2 ANQGSEA. CDR3 loop: CSVEGFREYV. CDR3 DNA sequence: TGCAGCGTTGAAGGGTTCAGGGAGTACGTC.

This clonotype was seen repeatedly, ten times or more. This chain joins TRBV5-4 and TRBJ1-1, with D perhaps TRBD1 (5 bases). The CDR3 totals 14 residues. V shed 1 base and J shed 2 bases, with 9 bases lying between them. Germline lookup yields CDR1 SGHNT and CDR2 YYREEE (reference sequence). This chain's CDR3 is CASSLFGDNTEAFF. The CDR3 bases are TGTGCCAGCAGCTTGTTCGGGGACAACACTGAAGCTTTCTTT.

In its sample, this clonotype was seen many times. V usage is TRBV7-9 and J usage is TRBJ2-7, with 9 positions matching TRBD2. Germline V gives CDR1 SEHNR, CDR2 FQNEAQ (reference sequence). J gave up 2 bases and V 3 bases, and 2 bases lay outside the gene matches. This CDR3 spans 14 amino acids. The CDR3 DNA follows: TGTGCCAGCAGCTTTAGCGGGAGCACCTACGAGCAGTACTTC. This translates into CASSFSGSTYEQYF.

There are many counts of this clonotype. The chain is built from TRBV6-1 and TRBJ1-2, with 11 bases identical to TRBD1. Per the germline V gene, CDR1 is MNHNS and CDR2 is SASEGT. The CDR3 contains 13 residues. The ends lost 5 bases at V and 10 bases at J; junction bases unmatched: 6. This chain's CDR3 is CASSPGTGGIYTF. The CDR3 DNA is TGTGCCAGCAGTCCCGGGACAGGGGGAATCTACACCTTC.

The chain carries TRBV6-5 and TRBJ2-1; 11 nucleotides agree with TRBD1. The CDR3 is made up of 15 amino acids. CDR1 and CDR2 from the germline V gene are MNHEY and SVGAGI. V lost 2 bases to trimming and J lost 3 bases; unmatched junction nucleotides: 0. This chain's CDR3 is CASSYGTGGYNEQFF. The DNA of the CDR3 is TGTGCCAGCAGTTACGGGACAGGGGGCTACAATGAGCAGTTCTTC.

This clonotype has a handful of counts. The chain links TRBV25-1 to TRBJ2-1; 8 bases match TRBD2. The CDR3 runs to 17 residues. V gave up 5 bases and J gave up 7 bases; unmatched junction bases: 16. The germline V gene encodes CDR1 MGHDK and CDR2 SYGVNS. The CDR3 DNA sequence: TGTGCCAGCAGTCCCCCAAATACCGGGACTAGATTGAATGAGCAGTTCTTC. It specifies CASSPPNTGTRLNEQFF.

This clonotype occurred a few times. V usage is TRBV6-2 or TRBV6-3 and J usage is TRBJ2-3; D might be TRBD2 (5 bases). The V gene's germline CDR1 is MNHEY and CDR2 SVGEGT. The CDR3 sequence is 13 residues long. Trimming removed 7 bases from V and 1 base from J, with 9 bases in between. CDR3 sequence reads: CASTNGGTDTQYF. The CDR3 coding sequence is TGTGCCAGCACTAACGGGGGCACAGATACGCAGTATTTT.

The J gene is TRBJ1-2, the V gene TRBV7-2, with TRBD1 identical over 7 bases. Germline V gives CDR1 SGHTA, CDR2 FQGNSA. V lost 1 base to trimming and J lost 2 bases; unmatched junction nucleotides: 7. The CDR3 contains 16 residues. The CDR3 reads CASSLDGGGGNYGYTF. In DNA, the CDR3 is TGTGCCAGCAGCTTAGACGGGGGAGGGGGCAACTATGGCTACACCTTC.

This chain connects TRBV9 to TRBJ2-5; TRBD2 matches at 9 bases. The V gene end was trimmed by 0 bases and the J gene end by 1 base; junction bases not matched to a gene: 7. Germline values: CDR1 SGDLS, CDR2 YYNGEE. The CDR3 consists of 17 residues. The CDR3 loop reads CASSVAVASGAQETQYF. The CDR3, as DNA: TGTGCCAGCAGCGTAGCTGTGGCTAGCGGGGCCCAAGAGACCCAGTACTTC.

This clonotype was seen many times. J is TRBJ2-2 and V is TRBV7-8, with D unclear. Germline V gene sequence: CDR1 SGHVS, CDR2 FQNEAQ. V was shortened by 5 bases and J by 7 bases, with 8 bases between the two germline ends. The CDR3 consists of 12 residues. CDR3 in amino acids: CASSRSGGELFF. The CDR3 nucleotides are TGTGCCAGCAGCAGGAGTGGCGGGGAGCTGTTTTTT.

This clonotype has more than one count but fewer than ten. The genes are TRBV10-3 and TRBJ2-1; D is perhaps TRBD2 (5 bases). The CDR3 sequence is 13 residues long. The V gene's germline CDR1 is ENHRY and CDR2 SYGVKD. Trimming took off 6 bases at V and 15 bases at J, with 21 bases between the two ends. CDR3 nucleotides: TGTGCCATCAGCCCGGAGGATGGGAGTAATTTGTTCTTC. Encoded protein: CAISPEDGSNLFF.

The V gene is TRBV6-1, the J gene TRBJ2-7, with 13 bases matching TRBD2. This CDR3 spans 15 amino acids. With V trimmed by 6 bases and J by 5 bases, 7 bases remained unmatched. In germline, CDR1 is MNHNS, CDR2 SASEGT. CDR3 protein: CASRMTSGRLHEQYF. The CDR3 DNA is TGTGCCAGCAGGATGACTAGCGGGAGGCTCCACGAGCAGTACTTC.